This entry is about one T cell receptor (beta chain). Which cohort a participant joined came from the clinical history participants gave. TCRdb's table, derived via immunoSEQ multiplex PCR, lists solely in-frame clones and lacks some. Of a few hundred thousand clones listed, 90% were seen once; the top ten hold about 1.7%. The data stem from a study of blood T cell repertoires in COVID-19. From germline, CDR1 is SQVTM and CDR2 ANQGSEA. The V and J ends lost 4 bases and 6 bases, in that order; junction bases with no gene match: 6. The CDR3 spans 13 residues. The sequenced sample was PBMCs or T cells enriched from blood (not recorded which). This TCR was recovered from a young woman with acute COVID-19. This chain links TRBV29-1 with TRBJ2-7, with 10 positions matching TRBD2. The CDR3 DNA is TGCAGCGTTGCAGCGGGAGGGCGACCCGAGCAGTACTTC. Translated, it gives CSVAAGGRPEQYF.